Listed below are T cell receptor beta chains from one sample, sequenced in a study of T cells and Merkel cell carcinoma outcomes. Using immunoSEQ multiplex PCR, the repertoire was profiled, and TCRdb retains in-frame clones only, with some absent. The data hold 15,000 to 19,000 clones, with more than 75% observed a single time. Sequenced input: tumor tissue from Merkel cell carcinoma. These receptors originate from a human donor with Merkel cell carcinoma. CDR3s include the opening cysteine and the closing phenylalanine or tryptophan. A D gene is named only where the DNA matches it firmly.

>16|TRBV6-5|TRBJ1-5|TRBD1
TGTGCCAGCAGTTTCCGCCCAACAGGGGCTAATCAGCCCCAGCATTTT
CASSFRPTGANQPQHF
>18|TRBV11-1|TRBJ2-3|-
TGTGCCAGCAGCCGCCTTATCGGGGCCACAGCTAGCACAGATACGCAGTATTTT
CASSRLIGATASTDTQYF
>12|TRBV6-1|TRBJ1-2|-
TGTGCCAGCAGTGACAGGGACTATGGCTACACCTTC
CASSDRDYGYTF
>17|TRBV5-1|TRBJ2-7|TRBD2
TGCGCCAGCAGCTTGGCCCCCTCTGGCGGGGGGATCTACGAGCAGTACTTC
CASSLAPSGGGIYEQYF
>15|TRBV7-3|TRBJ2-3|TRBD2
TGTGCCAGCAGCTCCCTGGCGGGGGGGGCAGATACGCAGTATTTT
CASSSLAGGADTQYF
>17|TRBV5-1|TRBJ2-7|TRBD2
TGCGCCAGCAGCTTGACCCCCTCTGGCGGGGGGATCTACGAGCAGTACTTC
CASSLTPSGGGIYEQYF
>13|TRBV7-7|TRBJ2-2|-
TGTGCTAGCAGCTTAGAGGGGGCCGGGGAGCTGTTTTTT
CASSLEGAGELFF
>24|TRBV10-1|TRBJ1-2|-
TGCGCCAGCAGTGAGATGGGCGGGGCCTCGAGGGCACACCCATGGAAAGGACTTAATTATGGCTACACCTTC
CASSEMGGASRAHPWKGLNYGYTF
>14|TRBV10-1|TRBJ1-1|-
TGCGCCAGACACCCGGGGGGGGCTAACACTGAAGCTTTCTTT
CARHPGGANTEAFF
>13|TRBV5-1|TRBJ1-4|-
TGCGCCAGTAGCTTGGGGGAGGATGAAAAACTGTTTTTT
CASSLGEDEKLFF
>16|TRBV4-2|TRBJ2-1|TRBD2
TGTGCCAGCAGCCAAGTAGGTCGGGGGGGCAACAATGAGCAGTTCTTC
CASSQVGRGGNNEQFF
>11|TRBV5-4|TRBJ2-5|-
TGTGCCAGCAGCCAACAAGAGACCCAGTACTTC
CASSQQETQYF
>13|TRBV19|TRBJ1-1|TRBD1
TGTGCCAGCAAGGGACAGGCGAACACTGAAGCTTTCTTT
CASKGQANTEAFF
>15|TRBV7-9|TRBJ1-4|TRBD1
TGTGCCAGCAGCAAAGGACAGGGGTTGTGGGAAAAACTGTTTTTT
CASSKGQGLWEKLFF
>12|TRBV6-1|TRBJ1-1|-
TGTGCCACCACTTCCGGGAACACTGAAGTTTTCTTT
CATTSGNTEVFF